These 12 T cell receptor beta chains came from one sample sequenced in a study of shared clonotypes between healthy human individuals. Method: immunoSEQ multiplex PCR; TCRdb's copy keeps in-frame clones and lacks some. The sample holds roughly 2 million clones, more than 90% seen once. Sequenced sample: naive CD4+ T cells sorted from blood. The subset denotes: CD45RA+ positively selected. All receptors come from a man aged 18 to 30 in good health.

This chain links TRBV5-1 with TRBJ1-4; 11 bases fit TRBD1. The CDR3 is 15 residues long. Trimming cost V 3 bases and J 7 bases; bases outside gene matches: 5. Germline V CDR1 and CDR2: SGHRS, YFSETQ. The CDR3 spells CASSSAGTGGEKLFF. The CDR3, as DNA: TGCGCCAGCAGCTCGGCCGGGACAGGGGGTGAAAAACTGTTTTTT.

The chain recombines TRBV10-1 with TRBJ2-2, with no clear D. This CDR3 comprises 14 residues. Germline V CDR1 and CDR2: WNHNN, SYGVQD (reference sequence). The V end lost 7 bases, the J end lost 1 base, and 10 bases lay between the germline ends. CDR3: CASKGSGNTGELFF. The CDR3 DNA reads as TGCGCCAGCAAGGGCTCGGGGAACACCGGGGAGCTGTTTTTT.

The CDR3 bases are TGTGCCTGGGCCGGGACTAGGAACACCGGGGAGCTGTTTTTT. This codes for CAWAGTRNTGELFF. The chain employs TRBV30 and TRBJ2-2; 8 bases align to TRBD2. V was pared by 5 bases and J by 1 base, with 3 bases of the junction left unmatched. The CDR3 is 14 residues long. The V gene's germline CDR1 is GTSNPN and CDR2 SVGIG (reference sequence).

The chain links TRBV7-9 to TRBJ2-7; TRBD1 is a possible D gene (7 bases). Trimming cost V 8 bases and J 1 base, with 12 bases left between them. CDR3 length equals 13 residues. Looked up from germline, CDR1 is SEHNR and CDR2 is FQNEAQ (reference sequence). CDR3 sequence: CASSPGGSYEQYF. For the CDR3, the DNA is TGTGCCAGCTCGCCAGGGGGGTCCTACGAGCAGTACTTC.

The V and J genes are TRBV9 and TRBJ2-7; D ambiguous. Germline-derived CDR1 and CDR2 are SGDLS and YYNGEE. This CDR3 spans 15 amino acids. The germline V and J ends were trimmed by 3 bases and 3 bases, with 16 bases remaining between them. CDR3 sequence (DNA): TGTGCCAGCAGCGCCGACCCCGGAATTTTCTACGAGCAGTACTTC. Encoded protein: CASSADPGIFYEQYF.

In its sample, this clone was seen once. The chain links TRBV6-5 to TRBJ1-4; TRBD1 is a possible D gene (6 bases). Germline values: CDR1 MNHEY, CDR2 SVGAGI. CDR3 length equals 13 residues. V shed 5 bases and J shed 7 bases, with 11 bases lying between them. Written as DNA, the CDR3 is TGTGCCAGCAGTGAGAACAGGGTTGAAAAACTGTTTTTT. Translation gives CASSENRVEKLFF.

The rearrangement joins TRBV7-3 to TRBJ2-3, with D possibly called TRBD1 or TRBD2 (6 bases each). Germline CDR1 SGHTA, CDR2 FQGTGA. Deletions cut 4 bases from V and 1 base from J, with 18 bases between. The CDR3 spans 17 residues. The CDR3 DNA reads as TGTGCCAGCAGCTCGGAAGGAGGGGGAGGTCGCACAGATACGCAGTATTTT. This gives the protein CASSSEGGGGRTDTQYF. The variable domain in full, completed from reference TRBV7-3 and TRBJ2-3, reads GAGVSQTPSNKVTEKGKYVELRCDPISGHTALYWYRQSLGQGPEFLIYFQGTGAADDSGLPNDRFFAVRPEGSVSTLKIQRTERGDSAVYLCASSSEGGGGRTDTQYFGPGTRLTVL.

CDR3 sequence (DNA): TGTGCCAGCAGCTTAGGCAGCGGGAGCCCCTACGAGCAGTACTTC. It encodes CASSLGSGSPYEQYF. The chain links TRBV11-2 to TRBJ2-7; TRBD2 matches 8 bases. The germline gives CDR1 SGHAT, CDR2 FQNNGV. The CDR3 totals 15 residues. J gave up 2 bases and V 1 base, and 4 bases lay outside the gene matches.

CDR3 sequence reads: CASSRQGGGNSPLHF. The CDR3, as DNA: TGTGCCAGCAGCCGTCAAGGCGGGGGGAATTCACCCCTCCACTTT. This chain links TRBV28 with TRBJ1-6; a weak D match, TRBD1 (5 bases). The CDR3 is 15 amino acids. Germline V gives CDR1 MDHEN, CDR2 SYDVKM. Trimming cost V 6 bases and J 7 bases, with 16 bases left between them.

CDR3 nucleotides: TGTGCCAGCAGTGAGGCGGGACACGGCAACTATGGCTACACCTTC. Protein product: CASSEAGHGNYGYTF. The chain has TRBV6-1 and TRBJ1-2, with a weak D call TRBD1 (6 bases). The V and J ends lost 3 bases and 2 bases respectively, with 13 bases between them. Per the germline V gene, CDR1 is MNHNS and CDR2 is SASEGT. This CDR3 comprises 15 residues.

The genes are TRBV7-2 and TRBJ1-1; the D is unclear. V was trimmed by 2 bases and J by 0 bases, leaving 7 bases between them. The CDR3 totals 14 residues. From germline, CDR1 is SGHTA and CDR2 FQGNSA. CDR3 amino acids: CASSLMGMNTEAFF. CDR3 bases: TGTGCCAGCAGCTTAATGGGGATGAACACTGAAGCTTTCTTT.

The V call is TRBV28, the J call TRBJ1-2; TRBD1 is a possible D gene (5 bases). Germline CDR1 reads MDHEN; CDR2 reads SYDVKM. CDR3 length: 15 residues. Trimming left V 5 bases short and J 4 bases short, with 17 bases between. CDR3: CASSPSGGLSYGYTF. The CDR3 DNA reads as TGTGCCAGCAGTCCCAGTGGGGGACTCTCCTATGGCTACACCTTC.